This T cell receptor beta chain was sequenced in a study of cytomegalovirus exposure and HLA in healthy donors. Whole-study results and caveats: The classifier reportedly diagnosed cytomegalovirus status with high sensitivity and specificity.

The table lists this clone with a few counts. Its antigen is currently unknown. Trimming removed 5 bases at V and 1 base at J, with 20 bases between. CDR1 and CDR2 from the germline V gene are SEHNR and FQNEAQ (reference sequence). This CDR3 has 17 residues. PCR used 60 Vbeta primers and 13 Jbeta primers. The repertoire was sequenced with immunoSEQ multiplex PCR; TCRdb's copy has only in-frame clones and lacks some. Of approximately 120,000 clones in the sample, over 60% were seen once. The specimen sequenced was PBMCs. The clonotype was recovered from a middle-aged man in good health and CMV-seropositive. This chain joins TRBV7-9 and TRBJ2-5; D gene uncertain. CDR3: CASSQTLSHSTQETQYF. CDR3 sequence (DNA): TGTGCCAGCAGCCAAACGCTCTCCCACAGTACCCAAGAGACCCAGTACTTC.